These 8 T cell receptor beta chains originate from one sample sequenced in a study of OX40 agonist ivuxolimab in advanced cancers. Here immunoSEQ multiplex PCR was the method, and the copy in TCRdb shows in-frame clones only, minus some. The sample shows approximately 19,000 clones, around four fifths of them seen only once. The source was CD4+ or CD8+ T cells sorted from blood, collected in a trial of the OX40 agonist ivuxolimab. Every receptor here comes from an adult with an advanced solid tumor such as melanoma, head and neck, liver or kidney cancer.

The chain links TRBV4-2 to TRBJ1-1; D unresolved. V lost 1 base, J lost 1 base, and 4 bases lay in between. CDR1 LGHNA and CDR2 YNFKEQ come from the germline V gene. The CDR3 length is 13 residues. CDR3 bases: TGTGCCAGCAGCCAAGGATGGAACACTGAAGCTTTCTTT. Translating it yields CASSQGWNTEAFF.

The chain combines TRBV6-5 with TRBJ2-7; TRBD2 agrees at 9 bases. The germline CDR1 and CDR2 sequences are MNHEY and SVGAGI. After removal of 4 bases from V and 5 bases from J, the junction contained 12 bases not matched to a gene. The CDR3 has 16 amino acids. The DNA of the CDR3 is TGTGCCAGCAGTTCCCCGCCTAGCGGGACGCAGAACGAGCAGTACTTC. Residues: CASSSPPSGTQNEQYF.

The chain couples TRBV5-5 to TRBJ1-2; the match to TRBD1 covers 8 bases. This CDR3 comprises 14 residues. Germline trimming cut 2 bases from V and 8 bases from J; bases unmatched to any gene: 8. Germline CDR1 and CDR2: SGHKS and YYEKEE (reference sequence). The CDR3 is CASSLDRGWKGYTF. The CDR3 bases are TGTGCCAGCAGCTTAGACAGGGGTTGGAAAGGCTACACCTTC.

This clone appeared a few times. This chain links TRBV28 with TRBJ2-1, with TRBD2 matching 8 bases. The CDR3 totals 15 residues. CDR1 MDHEN and CDR2 SYDVKM come from the germline V gene. V was pared by 8 bases and J by 6 bases, with 12 bases of the junction left unmatched. Here the CDR3 reads CASAPYAGGGNEQFF. CDR3 DNA sequence: TGTGCCAGCGCCCCCTATGCGGGAGGAGGCAATGAGCAGTTCTTC.

V usage is TRBV6-1 and J usage is TRBJ2-3; D gene ambiguous. The length of the CDR3 is 15 residues. The V end lost 7 bases, the J end lost 2 bases, and 16 bases lay between the germline ends. From germline, CDR1 is MNHNS and CDR2 SASEGT. For the CDR3, the DNA is TGTGCCAGCAAACGAAGATTATACGACACAGATACGCAGTATTTT. Translation gives CASKRRLYDTDTQYF.

Here the CDR3 reads CASSIDPGTGSRYGYTF. DNA for the CDR3: TGTGCCAGTAGTATAGATCCGGGGACAGGGTCGCGGTATGGCTACACCTTC. This sequence joins TRBV19 and TRBJ1-2, with 9 bases fitting TRBD1. This CDR3 spans 17 amino acids. Looked up from germline, CDR1 is LNHDA and CDR2 is SQIVND (reference sequence). Germline trimming cut 0 bases from V and 5 bases from J; bases unmatched to any gene: 10.

The chain is built from TRBV18 and TRBJ2-1; D is possibly TRBD2 (6 bases). Trimming shortened V by 4 bases and J by 4 bases, and 17 bases separated the two germline ends. Germline lookup yields CDR1 KGHSH and CDR2 LQKENI. The CDR3 is made up of 16 amino acids. The CDR3 spells CASSQLTAGPYNEQFF. The CDR3 DNA sequence: TGTGCCAGCTCACAGCTGACGGCGGGACCTTACAATGAGCAGTTCTTC.

The chain uses TRBV27 and TRBJ2-7; 10 positions agree with TRBD2. In germline, CDR1 is MNHEY, CDR2 SMNVEV (reference sequence). The CDR3 has 15 amino acids. With 5 bases clipped from V and 2 bases from J, the junction kept 6 bases outside the gene matches. The CDR3 here is CASSVGTSETYEQYF. CDR3 nucleotide sequence: TGTGCCAGCAGTGTCGGGACTAGCGAGACCTACGAGCAGTACTTC.